A selection of T cell receptor beta chains follows, all from one sample in a study of beta chain features in type 1 diabetes. Profiling relied on immunoSEQ multiplex PCR, and the TCRdb table lists in-frame clones only, not all of them. This table holds 250,000 to 300,000 clones, around 25% found once. Input material: naive CD4+ T cells from blood. These receptor sequences come from a woman aged 30 to 39 with type 1 diabetes. Both conserved end residues are part of each CDR3. The listing skips clone size in some rows; elsewhere it reads once, few, many or a size class.

-	TRBV9	TRBJ2-6	CASSAQGSGANVLTF
few	TRBV25-1	TRBJ2-6	CASSVTGAGANVLTF
-	TRBV30	TRBJ2-3	CAWTRLASTDTQYF
few	TRBV30	TRBJ1-1	CAGDRMNTEAFF
-	TRBV20-1	TRBJ2-3	CSAGQADTQYF
-	TRBV11-3	TRBJ1-1	CASSLALLSTEAFF
few	TRBV28	TRBJ1-5	CASVQSWQAYQPQHF
once	TRBV29-1	TRBJ2-7	CSVGGLLGQPFSYEQYF
-	TRBV20-1	TRBJ1-2	CSAAQGQGYTF
-	TRBV2	TRBJ1-5	CASISGQGSQPQHF
-	TRBV5-1	TRBJ2-1	CASSLGGTDNNEQFF
-	TRBV14	TRBJ2-3	CASSPYHRGADTQYF
few	TRBV7-2	TRBJ1-1	CASRSGGTMNTEAFF
few	TRBV19	TRBJ1-1	CASGTGNTEAFF
few	TRBV25-1	TRBJ2-7	CARPTAYEQYF
-	TRBV4-2	TRBJ2-5	CASSQLLAGDQETQYF
-	TRBV29-1	TRBJ2-3	CSVEWGTSGADTQYF
-	TRBV7-2	TRBJ1-1	CASSLKSRGEAFF
-	TRBV27	TRBJ1-2	CASTHRGITYGYTF
few	TRBV10-3	TRBJ2-7	CAISEQTYEQYF
-	TRBV29-1	TRBJ2-5	CSVGREGPETQYF
few	TRBV18	TRBJ2-1	CASSSTGQGHEQFF
few	TRBV28	TRBJ2-2	CASTSRQGLYTGELFF
-	TRBV10-3	TRBJ2-7	CAISESTSGRYEQYF
few	TRBV29-1	TRBJ2-1	CSVLAGYFNEQFF
-	TRBV30	TRBJ1-5	CAWSGSILQPQHF
-	TRBV15	TRBJ2-3	CATSRAPTSGSGDTQYF
few	TRBV4-1	TRBJ2-5	CASSQDGREGETQYF
-	TRBV2	TRBJ2-6	CASSSLRGTGANVLTF
few	TRBV2	TRBJ2-6	CASSRDTFSGANVLTF
-	TRBV25-1	TRBJ2-5	CASSDYSAGFEGTQYF
-	TRBV28	TRBJ1-1	CASSTGGKGDTEAFF
-	TRBV6-5	TRBJ1-1	CASSYIRVGNTEAFF
-	TRBV9	TRBJ2-5	CASSLWGQGLQETQYF
few	TRBV7-3	TRBJ2-3	CASSFYQLSTDTQYF
-	TRBV6-1	TRBJ2-1	CASSEWGGRAYNEQFF
-	TRBV7-9	TRBJ2-7	CASSDRGSTYEQYF
-	TRBV18	TRBJ2-1	CASSPPTGLAPSYNEQFF
-	TRBV6-6	TRBJ1-5	CASSSRRDSNQPQHF
few	TRBV7-8	TRBJ1-5	CASSLAGRGQGRQPQHF
-	TRBV2	TRBJ2-3	CASFIGRVTDTQYF
-	TRBV30	TRBJ2-5	CACRIAGKETQYF
-	TRBV2	TRBJ2-3	CATTRDSHTDTQYF
-	TRBV5-1	TRBJ2-1	CASSWARDNEQFF
few	TRBV7-3	TRBJ2-2	CASSLNTGELFF
few	TRBV30	TRBJ1-1	CAWNAKDRLAEAFF
-	TRBV25-1	TRBJ1-2	CASSNRAGYTF
-	TRBV2	TRBJ1-1	CASSELRGPNTEAFF
few	TRBV18	TRBJ2-5	CASIQDFQETQYF
-	TRBV29-1	TRBJ2-2	CSVVWLVPPNTGELFF
-	TRBV6-1	TRBJ2-7	CASSHAGDSFYEQYF
few	TRBV7-9	TRBJ2-3	CASSFSAGVNTDTQYF